This TCR beta chain was identified in a study of blood T cell repertoires in COVID-19. Study summary: The United States, Italy and Spain supplied acute and convalescent COVID-19 samples. PBMCs, B-cell-depleted T cells, or T cells provided the cDNA or gDNA that made up the material.

The CDR3 is 14 amino acids. V was clipped by 6 bases and J by 2 bases; unmatched bases: 3. Germline V gene sequence: CDR1 ENHRY, CDR2 SYGVKD. In the original processing: Reference gene primer amplification gave estimated nucleated cell counts. The method was immunoSEQ multiplex PCR; TCRdb's version includes in-frame clones alone and lacks a portion of them. V and J calls plus clone size are reproduced from that table; the DNA served to infer D and trimming. The sample gives roughly 230,000 clones, 65% to 85% of which show up once; 8.6% is in the top ten. The sample was peripheral blood. This TCR was sampled from a man between 40 and 49 years old with active or convalescent COVID-19. J is TRBJ1-2 and V is TRBV10-3, with TRBD1 matching 10 bases. CDR3 amino acids: CAIREDRGNYGYTF. The DNA of the CDR3 is TGTGCCATCAGGGAGGACAGGGGGAACTATGGCTACACCTTC.